The 20 T cell receptor beta chains presented below share a single source sample, sequenced in a study of T cell responses to AZD1222 COVID-19 vaccine. Method: immunoSEQ multiplex PCR; TCRdb's copy keeps in-frame clones and lacks some. The sample has fewer than 150,000 clones, around 90% seen once. The sample consisted of peripheral blood, taken 28 days after the second AZD1222 dose. The receptor set was obtained from an adult who received the AZD1222 COVID-19 vaccine.

This clone appeared a few times. The chain has TRBV5-8 and TRBJ1-4; 8 nucleotides match TRBD1. V shed 5 bases and J 7 bases; nucleotides not matched to a gene: 10. The CDR3 covers 15 residues. CDR1 is SGHTS, CDR2 YDEGEE, per germline. In DNA, the CDR3 is TGTGCCAGCAGGACCAGGACAGGGTGGGGTGAAAAACTGTTTTTT. The encoded protein is CASRTRTGWGEKLFF.

The chain recombines TRBV6-4 with TRBJ1-5; D might be TRBD1 (6 bases). Germline CDR1 reads MRHNA; CDR2 reads SNTAGT. The CDR3 is 16 residues long. V was pared by 7 bases and J by 0 bases, with 16 bases between. The DNA of the CDR3 is TGTGCCAGCATTCAAAGGGGGGTATATAGCAATCAGCCCCAGCATTTT. Translation: CASIQRGVYSNQPQHF.

The chain links TRBV28 to TRBJ1-6, with D maybe TRBD1 (5 bases). CDR1 and CDR2 from the germline V gene are MDHEN and SYDVKM. The CDR3 is 15 amino acids. V lost 6 bases to trimming and J lost 3 bases, with 12 bases between them. The CDR3, as DNA: TGTGCCAGCAGACCCCCCGACAGCTATAATTCACCCCTCCACTTT. Translation gives CASRPPDSYNSPLHF.

The chain recombines TRBV11-3 with TRBJ2-7; D not certain. CDR1 and CDR2 (germline): SGHNT, YENEEA. The CDR3 is 17 residues long. Between the trimmed V and J ends, which lost 1 base and 3 bases, there was a span of 19 bases. The CDR3 DNA follows: TGTGCCAGCAGCTTAGGACGTAATTCCCTCCTCCTCTACGAGCAGTACTTC. Protein: CASSLGRNSLLLYEQYF.

The chain joins TRBV7-9 to TRBJ2-7; possible D gene TRBD2, 6 bases. CDR1 SEHNR and CDR2 FQNEAQ come from the germline V gene (reference sequence). V was shortened by 7 bases and J by 0 bases, with 16 bases between the two germline ends. This CDR3 contains 15 residues. The CDR3 bases are TGTGCCAGCAAGGCCGGGGGAGGAAGCTCCTACGAGCAGTACTTC. Translating gives CASKAGGGSSYEQYF.

The gene calls are TRBV4-1 and TRBJ2-7; D gene unclear. CDR1 and CDR2 (germline): MGHRA, YSYEKL. The CDR3 totals 16 residues. Deletions cut 2 bases from V and 2 bases from J, with 16 bases between. The CDR3 DNA reads as TGCGCCAGCAGCCAACGAGTGGACGGTGGAACCTACGAGCAGTACTTC. Translation: CASSQRVDGGTYEQYF.

The chain carries TRBV9 and TRBJ1-5; D is possibly TRBD1 (5 bases). V lost 0 bases and J 7 bases, leaving 8 bases between the germline ends. CDR1 and CDR2 (germline): SGDLS, YYNGEE. This CDR3 is built from 13 residues. In DNA, the CDR3 is TGTGCCAGCAGCGTAGAGGGGTACCAGCCCCAGCATTTT. Translating it yields CASSVEGYQPQHF.

The rearrangement uses TRBV30 and TRBJ1-1; D is unclear. Germline V gene sequence: CDR1 GTSNPN, CDR2 SVGIG (reference sequence). The V end was cut by 4 bases, the J end by 0 bases, with 12 bases between. The CDR3 totals 14 residues. CDR3 nucleotide sequence: TGTGCCTGGAAGCCGAGTCCGATGAACACTGAAGCTTTCTTT. As protein: CAWKPSPMNTEAFF.

The V call is TRBV18, the J call TRBJ1-1; 10 bases are shared with TRBD1. The CDR3 runs to 15 residues. V trimming: 5 bases; J trimming: 4 bases; junction bases outside the gene matches: 7. Germline V gene lookup returns CDR1 KGHSH and CDR2 LQKENI. The chain's CDR3 is CASSAGQGGPTEAFF. CDR3 in DNA: TGTGCCAGCTCAGCAGGACAGGGGGGTCCCACTGAAGCTTTCTTT.

The V gene is TRBV4-1, the J gene TRBJ1-5, with D tentatively TRBD1 (5 bases). Per the germline V gene, CDR1 is MGHRA and CDR2 is YSYEKL. V dropped 1 base and J dropped 0 bases, with 10 bases sitting between them. CDR3 length: 16 residues. In DNA form, the CDR3 reads TGCGCCAGCAGCCAAGGACAGTTAATTAGCAATCAGCCCCAGCATTTT. It yields the protein CASSQGQLISNQPQHF.

This chain links TRBV2 with TRBJ1-5; D remains ambiguous. The CDR3 runs to 16 residues. Germline CDR1 SNHLY, CDR2 FYNNEI. V was trimmed by 3 bases and J by 0 bases, leaving 12 bases between them. The CDR3: CASSDGTPYSNQPQHF. CDR3 bases: TGTGCCAGCAGTGATGGTACCCCGTATAGCAATCAGCCCCAGCATTTT.

V usage is TRBV19 and J usage is TRBJ2-3; 11 bases fit TRBD2. CDR1 LNHDA and CDR2 SQIVND come from the germline V gene (reference sequence). V lost 5 bases, J lost 2 bases, and 6 bases stayed unmatched. The length of the CDR3 is 16 residues. CDR3 amino acids: CASSSLSGGATDTQYF. For the CDR3, the DNA is TGTGCCAGTAGTTCTCTTAGCGGGGGGGCCACAGATACGCAGTATTTT. Variable domain in full (rest from reference TRBV19 and TRBJ2-3): DGGITQSPKYLFRKEGQNVTLSCEQNLNHDAMYWYRQDPGQGLRLIYYSQIVNDFQKGDIAEGYSVSREKKESFPLTVTSAQKNPTAFYLCASSSLSGGATDTQYFGPGTRLTVL.

The CDR3 region has the DNA TGTGCCAGCACCCTCGGGGTGGCCACCGACATTGACTATGGCTACACCTTC. Amino acid sequence: CASTLGVATDIDYGYTF. The chain employs TRBV2 and TRBJ1-2; D remains ambiguous. The V and J ends lost 7 bases and 3 bases respectively, with 24 bases between them. The CDR3 runs 17 residues. Germline CDR1 SNHLY, CDR2 FYNNEI.

The V and J genes are TRBV2 and TRBJ1-2; 9 nucleotides align to TRBD1. Germline V gene lookup returns CDR1 SNHLY and CDR2 FYNNEI. CDR3 length: 13 residues. The V segment lost 4 bases and the J segment 8 bases; nucleotides outside the gene matches: 5. The DNA for the CDR3 is TGTGCCAGCAGTGGGACAGGGGCGCAGGGCTACACCTTC. It specifies CASSGTGAQGYTF.

The genes are TRBV5-5 and TRBJ1-5, with TRBD1 as a possible D gene (5 bases). Germline V lookup: CDR1 SGHKS, CDR2 YYEKEE (reference sequence). The V end was cut by 1 base, the J end by 2 bases, with 10 bases between. The CDR3 spans 15 residues. The CDR3: CASSLFQGGNQPQHF. The CDR3 DNA sequence: TGTGCCAGCAGCTTGTTTCAGGGTGGCAATCAGCCCCAGCATTTT. Drawing the rest from reference TRBV5-5 and TRBJ1-5, the complete variable domain is DAGVTQSPTHLIKTRGQQVTLRCSPISGHKSVSWYQQVLGQGPQFIFQYYEKEERGRGNFPDRFSARQFPNYSSELNVNALLLGDSALYLCASSLFQGGNQPQHFGDGTRLSIL.

This clone came up once. CDR3 region: CASSLAGTSGRISYNEQFF. As DNA, the CDR3 is TGCGCCAGCAGCTTGGCCGGGACTAGCGGGAGAATATCCTACAATGAGCAGTTCTTC. The chain joins TRBV5-1 to TRBJ2-1; 14 positions match TRBD2. Losses at the gene ends were 0 bases for V and 1 base for J; bases not matched to a gene: 6. Germline V gene data show CDR1 as SGHRS and CDR2 as YFSETQ. CDR3 length: 19 amino acids. The full variable domain, in which reference TRBV5-1 and TRBJ2-1 provide the parts outside the CDR3, is KAGVTQTPRYLIKTRGQQVTLSCSPISGHRSVSWYQQTPGQGLQFLFEYFSETQRNKGNFPGRFSGRQFSNSRSEMNVSTLELGDSALYLCASSLAGTSGRISYNEQFFGPGTRLTVL.

V usage is TRBV7-9 and J usage is TRBJ2-3, with 8 bases matching TRBD1. The CDR3 contains 16 residues. Losses at the gene ends were 5 bases for V and 2 bases for J; bases not matched to a gene: 9. Germline V lookup: CDR1 SEHNR, CDR2 FQNEAQ (reference sequence). CDR3 DNA: TGTGCCAGCAGCCAGGGCGCAGGGGGCCTCACAGATACGCAGTATTTT. Amino acids: CASSQGAGGLTDTQYF.

This clone has a single count. This chain links TRBV11-2 with TRBJ1-5; the D gene is possibly TRBD1 (5 bases). This CDR3 comprises 16 residues. Germline V gives CDR1 SGHAT, CDR2 FQNNGV. V lost 5 bases to trimming and J lost 6 bases, with 20 bases between them. The CDR3 DNA reads TGTGCCAGCAGCCTAAACCCAGGGAATCAGGGTCAGCCCCAGCATTTT. Translation: CASSLNPGNQGQPQHF.

This clone showed up just once. One end of the junction does not line up with germline, which may come from a read error. The chain has TRBV18 and TRBJ2-1, with D perhaps TRBD2 (5 bases). Germline V lookup: CDR1 KGHSH, CDR2 LQKENI. The CDR3 runs 14 residues. CDR3 in amino acids: CASSPQDSFNEQFF. For the CDR3, the DNA is TGTGCCAGCTCACCACAGGACTCCTTCAATGAGCAGTTCTTC. The whole variable domain, remainder taken from reference TRBV18 and TRBJ2-1, is NAGVMQNPRHLVRRRGQEARLRCSPMKGHSHVYWYRQLPEEGLKFMVYLQKENIIDESGMPKERFSAEFPKEGPSILRIQQVVRGDSAAYFCASSPQDSFNEQFFGPGTRLTVL.

CDR3 loop: CATSDSTASSYNEQFF. The CDR3, as DNA: TGTGCCACCAGTGATTCGACAGCGAGCTCCTACAATGAGCAGTTCTTC. V and J are TRBV24-1 and TRBJ2-1, with a tentative D call TRBD1 (5 bases). This CDR3 comprises 16 residues. Deletions cut 2 bases from V and 0 bases from J, with 10 bases between. Germline CDR1 is KGHDR and CDR2 is SFDVKD.